The clone carrying this T cell receptor (beta chain) was counted at least ten times. Its antigen is not known. The size of this beta chain means little, since it is a stray read in a library made for alpha chains. As for time point: sample taken at primary tumor resection. The input material, whole RNA from tumor, nontumor lung or frozen PBMC, was sequenced unsorted. In the library, each TCR cDNA molecule bore its own unique molecular identifier. TCRdb reprocessed the 5' RACE reads with MiXCR, giving one entry per CDR3 protein. The sample gives thousands of distinct CDR3 sequences, around 7% of which show up once; 60% to 80% is in the top ten. Germline CDR1 and CDR2: MNHEY and SVGAGI. CDR3 length: 14 amino acids. Unmatched junction bases numbered 2, after V lost 5 bases and J lost 5 bases. The data originate from a study of spatial heterogeneity in lung cancer. The study, taken as a whole, reports: Blood carried ubiquitous expanded tumor TCRs more at resection than follow-up.

The sample consisted of PBMCs, taken at surgery. This chain uses TRBV6-5 with TRBJ1-4, with 10 positions matching TRBD1. This clonotype originated in a male donor with early-stage non-small cell lung cancer. CDR3 protein: CASSEDRGNEKLFF. Here the CDR3 DNA reads TGTGCCAGCAGTGAGGACAGGGGGAATGAAAAACTGTTTTTT.